The T cell receptor beta chain described here comes from a study of blood T cell repertoires in COVID-19. J lost 0 bases, V lost 0 bases, and 5 bases had no gene match. The CDR3 contains 17 residues. CDR1 is SGHTA and CDR2 is FQGNSA in the germline V gene. Assay used: immunoSEQ multiplex PCR; TCRdb lists only in-frame clones, some missing. This sample has under 300,000 clones; approximately 91% occur once, and the top ten carry about 2.1%. The chain uses TRBV7-2 and TRBJ2-3; 8 positions agree with TRBD2. Sequenced material: peripheral blood. The source of this sequence is a woman aged 35 to 49 who had recovered from COVID-19. The CDR3, as DNA: TGTGCCAGCAGCTTAGCGAGCGGGGGTATTAGCACAGATACGCAGTATTTT. This codes for CASSLASGGISTDTQYF. Using reference TRBV7-2 and TRBJ2-3 for the parts outside the CDR3, the full variable domain is GAGVSQSPSNKVTEKGKDVELRCDPISGHTALYWYRQSLGQGLEFLIYFQGNSAPDKSGLPSDRFSAERTGGSVSTLTIQRTQQEDSAVYLCASSLASGGISTDTQYFGPGTRLTVL.